Sequencing of this T cell receptor (beta chain) was carried out in a study of shared clonotypes between healthy human individuals. This CDR3 has 14 residues. The ends were cut back, 0 bases at V and 8 bases at J, with 13 bases in the middle. The germline CDR1 and CDR2 sequences are LGHNA and YSLEER. The table came from immunoSEQ multiplex PCR; TCRdb's copy has only in-frame clones and leaves some out. The sample records about 520,000 clones, roughly 80% being singletons. The rearrangement uses TRBV4-3 and TRBJ1-2; D unclear. The source is a woman between 40 and 55 years old in good health. Some clones in this sample may be carry-over from other donors' samples. The sequencing sample was made of PBMCs. CDR3: CASSQDRAAGGYTF. In DNA, the CDR3 is TGCGCCAGCAGCCAAGATCGGGCGGCTGGGGGCTACACCTTC.